This entry is about one T cell receptor (beta chain). Germline V lookup: CDR1 KGHSH, CDR2 LQKENI. The CDR3 spans 13 residues. V was clipped by 2 bases and J by 1 base, with 5 bases between them. These data originate in a study of blood T cell repertoires in COVID-19. In the original analysis: Reference gene primer amplification gave nucleated cell count estimates. Profiled with immunoSEQ multiplex PCR; TCRdb holds only in-frame clones, not every one. The V and J calls and clone size are taken from that table; D and trimming were inferred from the DNA. The table shows over 40,000 clones, with 90% occurring only once.

This TCR was sampled from a man aged 70-80 years with acute or convalescent COVID-19. The sequenced sample consisted of peripheral blood. The chain combines TRBV18 with TRBJ1-1, with no clear D. The CDR3 DNA is TGTGCCAGCTCACCAAGCCAGAACACTGAAGCTTTCTTT. Translated: CASSPSQNTEAFF.